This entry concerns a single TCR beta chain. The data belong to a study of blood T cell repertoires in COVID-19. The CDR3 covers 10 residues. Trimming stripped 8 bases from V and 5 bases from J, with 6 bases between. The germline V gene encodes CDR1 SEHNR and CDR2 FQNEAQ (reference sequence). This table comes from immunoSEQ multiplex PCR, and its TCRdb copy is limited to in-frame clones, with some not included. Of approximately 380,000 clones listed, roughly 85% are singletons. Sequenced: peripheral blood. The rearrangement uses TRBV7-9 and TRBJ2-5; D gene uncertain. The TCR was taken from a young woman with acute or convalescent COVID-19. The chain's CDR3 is CASAEETQYF. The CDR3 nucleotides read TGTGCCAGCGCGGAGGAGACCCAGTACTTC. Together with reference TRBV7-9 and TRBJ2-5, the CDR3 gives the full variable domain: DTGVSQNPRHKITKRGQNVTFRCDPISEHNRLYWYRQTLGQGPEFLTYFQNEAQLEKSRLLSDRFSAERPKGSFSTLEIQRTEQGDSAMYLCASAEETQYFGPGTRLLVL.